This T cell receptor beta chain originates from a study of T cell repertoires in cytomegalovirus infection. Study summary: Signatures in public TCR beta sequences pointed to both CMV infection and matching HLA type.

General study results and limits: Ex vivo responses were dominated by HLA-C-restricted CMV-specific TCR beta clonotypes. CMV carriers with the relevant HLA were identified by cumulative public TCR beta family frequency.

CDR1 SGHNT and CDR2 YYREEE come from the germline V gene (reference sequence). This CDR3 region has 14 residues. The V gene lost 4 bases and the J gene lost 4 bases, with 13 bases spanning the gap. TCRdb itself ran the reads through MiXCR, one entry per CDR3 protein. This sample has hundreds of thousands of distinct CDR3 sequences, with around 30% found just once. Worth noting for this clonotype: Its antigen is still unknown.

This sequence was found in a human donor in good health (CMV status not recorded). Some clones in this sample may be carry-over from other donors' samples. Sample: cultured PBMCs, taken from culture after CMV antigen stimulation. V usage is TRBV5-4 and J usage is TRBJ2-3; tentatively, D is TRBD1 or TRBD2 (6 bases each). The CDR3 bases are TGTGCCAGCAGCATGGGGGGCCCCCCAGATACGCAGTATTTT. As protein: CASSMGGPPDTQYF.